These T cell receptor beta chains were read from a single sample in a study of blood T cell repertoires in COVID-19. This table comes from immunoSEQ multiplex PCR, and its TCRdb copy is limited to in-frame clones, with some not included. The sample carries over 250,000 clones, 88% recorded once. Input material: PBMCs or T cells enriched from blood (not recorded which). Receptors were obtained from a woman aged 60-75 years in a cohort exposed to, infected with or recovered from COVID-19 (not recorded which). Each CDR3 is given with its conserved first and last residue. The order of the fields is clone size, J gene, D gene, V gene, CDR3 DNA, CDR3 protein. D genes are given only for firm matches. Clone size is given for some rows only: seen once, a few or many times, or a class if the clone is expanded.

>-|TRBJ1-2|TRBD1|TRBV9
TGTGCCAGCAGCGTCGATTACAGGGGGGGCTATGGCTACACCTTC
CASSVDYRGGYGYTF
>once|TRBJ2-6|-|TRBV15
TGTGCCACCAGCAGAACAGGGACTGGGGCCAACGTCCTGACTTTC
CATSRTGTGANVLTF
>few|TRBJ1-1|TRBD1|TRBV6-5
TGTGCCAGCAGCGACGGGGGACAGGGCCTCACTGAAGCTTTCTTT
CASSDGGQGLTEAFF
>-|TRBJ2-2|-|TRBV25-1
TGTGCCAGCAGTGAACGGACAGCCGGGGAGCTGTTTTTT
CASSERTAGELFF
>-|TRBJ2-1|-|TRBV27
TGTGCCAGCAGTTTATTTAGGGGCCTCTTAGTTGAGCAGTTCTTC
CASSLFRGLLVEQFF
>-|TRBJ2-3|TRBD2|TRBV18
TGTGCCGGCAAATTAGCGGGGACTAGCACAGATACGCAGTATTTT
CAGKLAGTSTDTQYF
>-|TRBJ1-4|-|TRBV28
TGTGCCAGCAGTTTAGGGGGCGCGGGGGGTGAAAAACTGTTTTTT
CASSLGGAGGEKLFF
>-|TRBJ2-1|TRBD2|TRBV5-1
TGCGCCAGCAGCCAGACTAGCGGGAGTGGTGAGCAGTTCTTC
CASSQTSGSGEQFF
>-|TRBJ2-7|-|TRBV2
TGTGCCAGCAGTGATCTTAGCTACGAGCAGTACTTC
CASSDLSYEQYF
>-|TRBJ2-5|TRBD2|TRBV7-2
TGTGCCAGCAGCTTAGGGCCGCTAGCGGGAGGGGGGGTACAAGAGACCCAGTACTTC
CASSLGPLAGGGVQETQYF
>once|TRBJ2-1|TRBD1|TRBV30
TGTGCCTGGAGTGTAGGGACAGGGTTAAGTGGGTCCTACAATGAGCAGTTCTTC
CAWSVGTGLSGSYNEQFF
>-|TRBJ2-3|-|TRBV7-9
TGTGCCAGCAGCCGCATCGGACAGAACACAGATACGCAGTATTTT
CASSRIGQNTDTQYF
>once|TRBJ1-1|-|TRBV7-9
TGTGCCAGCAGCATCGGGGTGGACACTGAAGCTTTCTTT
CASSIGVDTEAFF
>-|TRBJ2-1|TRBD1|TRBV5-1
TGCGCCAGCAGACTCGAAGGGACAGGGGAGAATGAGCAGTTCTTC
CASRLEGTGENEQFF
>-|TRBJ2-7|TRBD2|TRBV18
TGTGCCAGCACGGGACTAGCGGGAGAGGGAAACGAGCAGTACTTC
CASTGLAGEGNEQYF
>-|TRBJ1-3|-|TRBV5-5
TGTGCCACCCACGACCAAGGGAGCTCTGGAAACACCATATATTTT
CATHDQGSSGNTIYF
>-|TRBJ2-1|TRBD2|TRBV24-1
TGTGCCACCAGTTCGGCCGCGGTGGCTAGCGGGAGGACGGGCTACAATGAGCAGTTCTTC
CATSSAAVASGRTGYNEQFF
>-|TRBJ2-5|-|TRBV19
TGTGCCAGTAGTCCCCGGACAGCCCCGATTGGGCAAGAGACCCAGTACTTC
CASSPRTAPIGQETQYF